This T cell receptor (beta chain) was profiled in a study of blood T cell repertoires in COVID-19. In the authors' methods: Amplification from reference gene primers served as the basis for estimated nucleated cell counts. TCRdb keeps only in-frame clones here, not all; method: immunoSEQ multiplex PCR. D and trimming were read from the DNA, whereas the V and J calls and clone size are those reported in that table. The table has about 150,000 clones, 75% to 80% seen once. Germline CDR1 SGHAT, CDR2 FQNNGV. Trimming took 5 bases from V and 1 from J; bases not matched to a gene: 10. The CDR3 length is 18 residues.

The chain couples TRBV11-2 to TRBJ2-3, with 12 bases fitting TRBD2. The sequence came from an elderly woman with acute or convalescent COVID-19. The sequencing sample was made of peripheral blood. The CDR3 here is CASSGGRTSGIGTDTQYF. CDR3 bases: TGTGCCAGCAGCGGGGGGAGGACTAGCGGGATCGGCACAGATACGCAGTATTTT. Together with reference TRBV11-2 and TRBJ2-3, the CDR3 gives the full variable domain: EAGVAQSPRYKIIEKRQSVAFWCNPISGHATLYWYQQILGQGPKLLIQFQNNGVVDDSQLPKDRFSAERLKGVDSTLKIQPAKLEDSAVYLCASSGGRTSGIGTDTQYFGPGTRLTVL.